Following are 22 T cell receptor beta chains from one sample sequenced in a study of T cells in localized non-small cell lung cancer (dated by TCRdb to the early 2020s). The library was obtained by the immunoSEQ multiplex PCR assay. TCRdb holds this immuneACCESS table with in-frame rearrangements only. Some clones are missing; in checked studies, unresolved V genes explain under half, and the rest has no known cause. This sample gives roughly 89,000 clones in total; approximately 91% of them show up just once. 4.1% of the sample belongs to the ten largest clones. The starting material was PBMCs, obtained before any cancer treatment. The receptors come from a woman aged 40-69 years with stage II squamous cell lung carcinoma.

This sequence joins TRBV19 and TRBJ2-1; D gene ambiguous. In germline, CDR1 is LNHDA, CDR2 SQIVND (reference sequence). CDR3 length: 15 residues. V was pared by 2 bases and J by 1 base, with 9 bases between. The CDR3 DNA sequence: TGTGCCAGTAGTATAACCTTGGATTCCTACAATGAGCAGTTCTTC. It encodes CASSITLDSYNEQFF.

CDR3 coding DNA: TGTGCCAGCAGCTTAGGGGAGCCCGGGGAGCTGTTTTTT. It yields the protein CASSLGEPGELFF. This chain joins TRBV7-2 and TRBJ2-2; maybe TRBD2 (5 bases). The CDR3 loop spans 13 amino acids. Trimming removed 1 base at V and 6 bases at J, with 6 bases between. CDR1 is SGHTA and CDR2 is FQGNSA in the germline V gene.

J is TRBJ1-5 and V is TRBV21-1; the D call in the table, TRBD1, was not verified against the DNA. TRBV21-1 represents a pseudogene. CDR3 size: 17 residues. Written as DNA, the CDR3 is TGTGCCAGCAGCCCTACGCCAGGGGCTGACGGCAATCAGCCCCAGCATTTT. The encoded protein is CASSPTPGADGNQPQHF.

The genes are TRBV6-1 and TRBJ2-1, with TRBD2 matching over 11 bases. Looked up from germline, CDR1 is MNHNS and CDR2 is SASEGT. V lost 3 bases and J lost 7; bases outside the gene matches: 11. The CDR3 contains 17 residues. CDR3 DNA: TGTGCCAGCAGTGAGCGTCAACTAGCGGGAGTCGGGAATGAGCAGTTCTTC. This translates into CASSERQLAGVGNEQFF.

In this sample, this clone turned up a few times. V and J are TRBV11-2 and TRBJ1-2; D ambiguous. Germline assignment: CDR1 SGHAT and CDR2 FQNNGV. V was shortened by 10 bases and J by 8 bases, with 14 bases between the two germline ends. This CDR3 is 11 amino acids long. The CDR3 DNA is TGTGCCACGTCATCCCGCGGAGGCTACACCTTC. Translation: CATSSRGGYTF. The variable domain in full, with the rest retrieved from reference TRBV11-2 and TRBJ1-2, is EAGVAQSPRYKIIEKRQSVAFWCNPISGHATLYWYQQILGQGPKLLIQFQNNGVVDDSQLPKDRFSAERLKGVDSTLKIQPAKLEDSAVYLCATSSRGGYTFGSGTRLTVV.

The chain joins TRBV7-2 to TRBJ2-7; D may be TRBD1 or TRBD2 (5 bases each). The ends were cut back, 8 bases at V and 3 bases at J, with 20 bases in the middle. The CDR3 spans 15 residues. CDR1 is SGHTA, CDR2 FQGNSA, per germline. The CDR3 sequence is CASRPFRDGGYEQYF. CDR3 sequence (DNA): TGTGCCAGCCGACCGTTCCGGGACGGTGGCTACGAGCAGTACTTC.

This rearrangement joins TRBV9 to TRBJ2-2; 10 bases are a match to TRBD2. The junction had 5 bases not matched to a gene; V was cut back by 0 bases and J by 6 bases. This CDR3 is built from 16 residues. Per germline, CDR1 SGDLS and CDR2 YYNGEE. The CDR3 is CASSVAAGLAAGELFF. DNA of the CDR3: TGTGCCAGCAGCGTAGCAGCCGGACTAGCGGCCGGGGAGCTGTTTTTT.

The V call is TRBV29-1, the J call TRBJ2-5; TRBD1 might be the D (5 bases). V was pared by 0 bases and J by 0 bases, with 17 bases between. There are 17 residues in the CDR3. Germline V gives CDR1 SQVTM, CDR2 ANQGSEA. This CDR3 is CSVEDLGPAGNQETQYF. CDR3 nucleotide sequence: TGCAGCGTTGAAGATCTGGGGCCGGCAGGGAACCAAGAGACCCAGTACTTC.

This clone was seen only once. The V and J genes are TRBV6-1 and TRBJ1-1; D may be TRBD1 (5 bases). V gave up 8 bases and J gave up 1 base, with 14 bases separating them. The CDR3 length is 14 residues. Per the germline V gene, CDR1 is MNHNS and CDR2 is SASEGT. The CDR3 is CASGLRVANTEAFF. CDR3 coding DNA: TGTGCCAGCGGACTCAGGGTTGCGAACACTGAAGCTTTCTTT.

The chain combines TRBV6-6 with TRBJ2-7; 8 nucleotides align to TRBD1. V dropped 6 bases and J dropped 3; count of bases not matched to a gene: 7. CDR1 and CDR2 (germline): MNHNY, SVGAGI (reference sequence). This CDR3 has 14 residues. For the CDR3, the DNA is TGTGCCAGCAGCCCAGGGGGCAGTAGCTACGAGCAGTACTTC. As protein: CASSPGGSSYEQYF.

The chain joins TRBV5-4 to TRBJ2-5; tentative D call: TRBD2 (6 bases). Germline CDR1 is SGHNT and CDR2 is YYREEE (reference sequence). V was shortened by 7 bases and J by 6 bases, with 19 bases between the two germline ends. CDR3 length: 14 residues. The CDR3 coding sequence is TGTGCCAGCGCACGGGACTCTGGTTTGAAGACCCAGTACTTC. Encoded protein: CASARDSGLKTQYF.

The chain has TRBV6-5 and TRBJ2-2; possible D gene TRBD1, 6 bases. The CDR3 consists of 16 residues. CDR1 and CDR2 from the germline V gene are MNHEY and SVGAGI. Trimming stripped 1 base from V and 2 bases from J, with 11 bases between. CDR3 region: CASSYLTQGNTGELFF. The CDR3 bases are TGTGCCAGCAGTTACTTAACACAGGGTAACACCGGGGAGCTGTTTTTT.

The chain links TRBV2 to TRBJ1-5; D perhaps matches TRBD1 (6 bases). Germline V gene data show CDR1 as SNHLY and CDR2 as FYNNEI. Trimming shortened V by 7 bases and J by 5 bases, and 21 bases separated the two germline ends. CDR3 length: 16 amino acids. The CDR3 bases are TGTGCCAGCACTCTTTTATCCCAGGGGAGGGATCAGCCCCAGCATTTT. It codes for CASTLLSQGRDQPQHF. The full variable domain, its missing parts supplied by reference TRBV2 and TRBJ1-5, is EPEVTQTPSHQVTQMGQEVILRCVPISNHLYFYWYRQILGQKVEFLVSFYNNEISEKSEIFDDQFSVERPDGSNFTLKIRSTKLEDSAMYFCASTLLSQGRDQPQHFGDGTRLSIL.

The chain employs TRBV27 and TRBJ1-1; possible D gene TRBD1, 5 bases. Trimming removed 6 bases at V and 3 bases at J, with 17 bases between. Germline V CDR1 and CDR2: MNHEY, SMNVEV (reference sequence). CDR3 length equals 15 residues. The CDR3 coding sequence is TGTGCCAGCAGGACGAATGGGGGTGAGGACACTGAAGCTTTCTTT. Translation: CASRTNGGEDTEAFF.

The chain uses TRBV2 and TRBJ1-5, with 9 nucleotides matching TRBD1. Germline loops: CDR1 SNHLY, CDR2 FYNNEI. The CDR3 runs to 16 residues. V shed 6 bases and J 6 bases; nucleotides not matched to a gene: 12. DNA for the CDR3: TGTGCCAGCAGCTCATTACAGGGGGCGCTGGGTCAGCCCCAGCATTTT. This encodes CASSSLQGALGQPQHF.

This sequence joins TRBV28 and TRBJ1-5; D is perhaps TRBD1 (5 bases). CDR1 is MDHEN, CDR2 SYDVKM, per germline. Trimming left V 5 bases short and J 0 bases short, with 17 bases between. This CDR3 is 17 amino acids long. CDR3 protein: CASSPWDGSYSNQPQHF. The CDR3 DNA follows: TGTGCCAGCAGTCCCTGGGACGGCAGCTATAGCAATCAGCCCCAGCATTTT.

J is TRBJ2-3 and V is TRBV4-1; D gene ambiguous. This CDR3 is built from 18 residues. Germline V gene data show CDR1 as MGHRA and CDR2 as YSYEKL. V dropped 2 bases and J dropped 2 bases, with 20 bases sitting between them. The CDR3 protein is CASSQRGGGSSTTDTQYF. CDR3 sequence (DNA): TGCGCCAGCAGCCAACGAGGCGGTGGTAGCAGTACCACAGATACGCAGTATTTT.

This CDR3 reads CASSQGREKLFF. The CDR3 DNA is TGTGCCAGCAGCCAAGGACGGGAAAAACTGTTTTTT. The V call is TRBV7-9, the J call TRBJ1-4; D is unresolved. CDR1 and CDR2 (germline): SEHNR, FQNEAQ (reference sequence). V was pared by 5 bases and J by 8 bases, with 9 bases between. CDR3 size: 12 residues.

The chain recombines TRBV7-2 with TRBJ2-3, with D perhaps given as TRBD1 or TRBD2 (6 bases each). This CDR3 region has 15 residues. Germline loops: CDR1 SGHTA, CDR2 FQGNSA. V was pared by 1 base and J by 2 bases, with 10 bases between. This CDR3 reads CASSLEGGLTDTQYF. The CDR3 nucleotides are TGTGCCAGCAGCTTAGAAGGGGGACTCACAGATACGCAGTATTTT.

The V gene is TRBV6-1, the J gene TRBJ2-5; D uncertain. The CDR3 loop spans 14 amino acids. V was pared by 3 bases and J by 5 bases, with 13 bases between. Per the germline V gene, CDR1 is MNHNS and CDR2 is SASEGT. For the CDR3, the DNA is TGTGCCAGCAGTGACGGTGGGGTTGGGGAGACCCAGTACTTC. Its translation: CASSDGGVGETQYF.

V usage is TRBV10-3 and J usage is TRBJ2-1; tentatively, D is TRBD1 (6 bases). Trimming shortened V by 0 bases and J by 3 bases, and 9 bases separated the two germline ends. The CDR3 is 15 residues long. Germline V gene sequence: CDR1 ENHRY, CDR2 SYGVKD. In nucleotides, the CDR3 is TGTGCCATCAGTGAGTCAGGACAGTTCTACAATGAGCAGTTCTTC. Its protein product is CAISESGQFYNEQFF.

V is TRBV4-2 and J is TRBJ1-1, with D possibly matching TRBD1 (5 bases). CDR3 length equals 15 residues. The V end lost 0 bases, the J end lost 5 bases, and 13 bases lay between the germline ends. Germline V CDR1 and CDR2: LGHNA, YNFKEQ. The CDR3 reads CASSQEGTVRTEAFF. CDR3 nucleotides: TGTGCCAGCAGCCAAGAGGGGACCGTGAGGACTGAAGCTTTCTTT.